The clone carrying this T cell receptor (beta chain) was seen at least ten times. Its cognate antigen is unknown. The data belong to a study of human T cells and chemical hapten exposure. Study in general: Subjects had 2% DPC placed on roughly 2 cm by roughly 2 cm of upper inner arm skin for sensitization.

V gave up 3 bases and J gave up 1 base, with 7 bases separating them. Germline values: CDR1 DFQATT, CDR2 SNEGSKA (reference sequence). The CDR3 loop spans 12 amino acids. In the study's own analysis: Between about 23,224 and 750,000 TCRs appeared in each sample, and the median stood at approximately 100,000. TCRdb re-derived calls from the RACE reads in MiXCR, one entry per CDR3 protein. The V and J calls, along with clone size, are taken from TCRdb and not from the paper's own processing. This table has 150,000 to 200,000 distinct CDR3 sequences, approximately 30% appearing once. The sample's time point: patch test 3, about 24 weeks after DPC sensitization. Regarding treatment: therapeutic diphenylcyclopropenone sensitization with weekly scalp DPC. Overall study results and limits: Compared with pre-sensitization or healthy control sets, expanded TCRs clustered more. Patch test score rose with PT1 expanded TCRs, significant at 8, 16, 32, not 4.

The J gene is TRBJ2-7, the V gene TRBV20-1, with D uncertain. This receptor was obtained from a woman aged 18-35 years with alopecia areata. Some clones in this sample may be carry-over from other donors' samples. Sequenced here: whole blood, sampled in connection with sensitization to the hapten diphenylcyclopropenone (DPC). The CDR3: CSASVRSYEQYF. The DNA for the CDR3 is TGCAGTGCTAGCGTCAGATCCTACGAGCAGTACTTC.